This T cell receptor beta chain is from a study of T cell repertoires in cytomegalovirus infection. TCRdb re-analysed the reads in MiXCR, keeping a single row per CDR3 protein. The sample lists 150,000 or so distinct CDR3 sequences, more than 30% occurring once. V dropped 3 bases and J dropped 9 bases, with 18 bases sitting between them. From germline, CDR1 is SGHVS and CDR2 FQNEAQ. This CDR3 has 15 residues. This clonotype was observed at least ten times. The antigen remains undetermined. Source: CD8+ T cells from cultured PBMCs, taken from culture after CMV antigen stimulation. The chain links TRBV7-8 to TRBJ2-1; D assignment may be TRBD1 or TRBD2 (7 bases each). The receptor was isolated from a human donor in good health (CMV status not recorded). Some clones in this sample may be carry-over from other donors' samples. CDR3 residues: CASSFLERGQPEQFF. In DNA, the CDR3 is TGTGCCAGCAGCTTTCTTGAGCGGGGACAGCCTGAGCAGTTCTTC.